These T cell receptor beta chains were read from a single sample in a study of blood T cell repertoires in COVID-19. TCRdb's copy holds only in-frame clones and misses some; the assay was immunoSEQ multiplex PCR. This table holds tens of thousands of clones, over 85% found once. Sequencing was performed on peripheral blood. Receptor source: a human donor in a cohort sampled during active COVID-19. Both conserved end residues are part of each CDR3. The D gene is left open where the match is weak. Rows give clone size only sometimes, using once, few, many, or a class for an expanded clone.

TRBV29-1	NA	TRBD2	TRBJ2-3	16	CSVEDRLAGGADTQYF	TGCAGCGTTGAAGACAGACTAGCGGGGGGGGCAGATACGCAGTATTTT
TRBV10-3	NA	NA	TRBJ2-5	13	CAIARDYEETQYF	TGTGCCATCGCCCGGGATTATGAAGAGACCCAGTACTTC
TRBV2	NA	TRBD2	TRBJ2-1	15	CASSPRSGRTDEQFF	TGTGCCAGCAGTCCCCGTAGCGGGAGGACGGATGAGCAGTTCTTC
TRBV2	NA	TRBD1	TRBJ1-4	14	CASSPGQPNEKLFF	TGTGCCAGCAGCCCGGGACAGCCTAATGAAAAACTGTTTTTT
TRBV4-1	NA	NA	TRBJ2-7	13	CASSQDRGLEQYF	TGCGCCAGCAGCCAAGATCGGGGTCTTGAGCAGTACTTC
TRBV28	NA	NA	TRBJ1-1	16	CASSPQGPRAHTEAFF	TGTGCCAGCAGTCCCCAGGGTCCCAGGGCACACACTGAAGCTTTCTTT
TRBV7-9	NA	NA	TRBJ2-2	19	CASSLRASSGRGTTGELFF	TGTGCCAGCAGCTTAAGGGCGTCGTCCGGCAGGGGTACCACCGGGGAGCTGTTTTTT
TRBV7-9	NA	TRBD1	TRBJ2-7	16	CASSLAPGQGTYEQYF	TGTGCCAGCAGCTTAGCACCTGGACAGGGGACTTACGAGCAGTACTTC
TRBV6-5	NA	NA	TRBJ2-4	12	CATKTVENIQYF	TGTGCCACAAAGACTGTAGAAAACATTCAGTACTTC
TRBV3-1/TRBV3-2	NA	NA	TRBJ2-7	17	CASSPEPREGVSYEQYF	TGTGCCAGCAGCCCAGAGCCACGCGAGGGGGTTTCCTACGAGCAGTACTTC
TRBV6-2/TRBV6-3	NA	TRBD2	TRBJ2-6	15	CASSRAGSGANVLTF	TGTGCCAGCAGTAGAGCGGGGTCTGGGGCCAACGTCCTGACTTTC
TRBV7-9	NA	TRBD1	TRBJ2-5	14	CASISGTDRDTQYF	TGTGCCAGCATCTCCGGGACAGACCGTGACACCCAGTACTTC
TRBV5-1	once	TRBD1	TRBJ1-1	15	CASSPGTGGLTEAFF	TGCGCCAGCAGCCCTGGGACAGGGGGCCTCACTGAAGCTTTCTTT
TRBV4-2	NA	TRBD2	TRBJ2-2	16	CASSQVSSGYTGELFF	TGTGCCAGCAGCCAAGTTTCTAGCGGATACACCGGGGAGCTGTTTTTT
TRBV28	NA	TRBD1	TRBJ1-2	17	CASTPSGGGRESDGYTF	TGTGCCAGCACCCCATCCGGAGGGGGCCGGGAGAGTGATGGCTACACCTTC
TRBV25-1	once	NA	TRBJ2-3	15	CASSEYTPGKDTQYF	TGTGCCAGCAGTGAATATACCCCGGGGAAAGATACGCAGTATTTT
TRBV2	NA	NA	TRBJ1-1	13	CASSAGSGTEAFF	TGTGCCAGCAGTGCAGGGTCCGGCACTGAAGCTTTCTTT
TRBV24-1	NA	NA	TRBJ2-2	15	CATSEPGVSAGELFF	TGTGCCACCAGTGAGCCAGGGGTCAGCGCCGGGGAGCTGTTTTTT
TRBV11-2	NA	NA	TRBJ2-1	15	CASSLTGGSGYEQFF	TGTGCCAGCAGCTTGACGGGGGGCAGCGGCTATGAGCAGTTCTTC
TRBV5-1	once	NA	TRBJ2-7	14	CASSPRTGGHEQYF	TGCGCCAGCAGCCCACGGACCGGGGGGCACGAGCAGTACTTC
TRBV30	NA	TRBD1	TRBJ1-3	15	CAWSEGQGAGNTIYF	TGTGCCTGGAGCGAGGGACAGGGGGCTGGAAACACCATATATTTT
TRBV7-2	NA	NA	TRBJ2-2	16	CASSLRTQGPTGELFF	TGTGCCAGCAGCTTAAGGACTCAAGGCCCCACCGGGGAGCTGTTTTTT